This T cell receptor (beta chain) was observed in a study of Ad26.COV2.S vaccination and SARS-CoV-2 variants. Clones were read by immunoSEQ multiplex PCR, and TCRdb kept only the in-frame ones, dropping some. The table shows about 280,000 clones, with about 89% occurring only once. Treatment: roughly 20 received Ad26.COV2.S at low or high dose, single or two shots; roughly five received placebo; per-sample allocation not given. Samples came from day 63 after the first vaccine or placebo injection. Germline V CDR1 and CDR2: SGHTA, FQGTGA. CDR3 length: 15 amino acids. V dropped 1 base and J dropped 0 bases, with 8 bases sitting between them.

The gene calls are TRBV7-3 and TRBJ2-3, with D possibly TRBD2 on 5 matching bases. This sample comprised peripheral blood, obtained in a trial of Ad26.COV2.S vaccine versus placebo. This clonotype was obtained from a person aged 18-60 years who received the Ad26.COV2.S COVID-19 vaccine or a placebo. CDR3 coding DNA: TGTGCCAGCAGCTTAAAAGCGGAAAGCACAGATACGCAGTATTTT. Translated, it gives CASSLKAESTDTQYF.